Listed below are T cell receptor beta chains from one sample, sequenced in a study of stem cell transplantation in POMP-related autoinflammatory disease. This table comes from immunoSEQ multiplex PCR, and its TCRdb copy is limited to in-frame clones, with some not included. The profile shows more than 8,500 clones, 70% to 80% of them singletons. The sequenced sample was CD4+ T cells from PBMCs, obtained after stem cell transplantation. These receptors were taken from a human patient with POMP-related autoinflammation and immune dysregulation (PRAID). Some T cells may be supplied by the graft donor. CDR3s include the opening cysteine and the closing phenylalanine or tryptophan. The order of the fields is clone size, D gene, J gene, V gene, CDR3 DNA, CDR3 protein. D genes are given only for firm matches. Size tells how often a clone was seen (once, few, many) or the class of an expanded clone, and some rows leave it out.

few | - | TRBJ2-1 | TRBV6-5 | TGTGCCAGCTGTCCGAGCTCCTACAATGAGCAGTTCTTC | CASCPSSYNEQFF
- | TRBD1 | TRBJ1-3 | TRBV6-5 | TGTGCCAGCAGTCGGACAGGTCTCTCTGGAAACACCATATATTTT | CASSRTGLSGNTIYF
- | - | TRBJ2-4 | TRBV6-2/TRBV6-3 | TGTGCCAGCAGTTACGGGCTGAGCAGGGGTAGGTCCAAAAACATTCAGTACTTC | CASSYGLSRGRSKNIQYF
- | TRBD1 | TRBJ1-1 | TRBV7-2 | TGTGCCAGCAGCGTACAGGGGGCAGACACTGAAGCTTTCTTT | CASSVQGADTEAFF
- | TRBD2 | TRBJ2-2 | TRBV5-4 | TGTGCCAGCAGCCCCCGCCTAGCGGGAGTAACCGGGGAGCTGTTTTTT | CASSPRLAGVTGELFF
- | TRBD2 | TRBJ2-5 | TRBV6-5 | TGTGCCAGCAGACCCATAGCGGGGCGGGAGACCCAGTACTTC | CASRPIAGRETQYF
- | - | TRBJ2-1 | TRBV27 | TGTGCCAGCAGTTTATTGCGCCCTTCCTACAATGAGCAGTTCTTC | CASSLLRPSYNEQFF
- | TRBD2 | TRBJ2-1 | TRBV7-7 | TGTGCTAGCAGCTTAGGCGGCGGGAGCGGATGGAATGAGCAGTTCTTC | CASSLGGGSGWNEQFF
few | - | TRBJ2-3 | TRBV21-1 | TGTGCCAGCAGCAAAGCGCGGGTACAGCGGGGGGACACAGATACGCAGTATTTT | CASSKARVQRGDTDTQYF
- | - | TRBJ2-5 | TRBV29-1 | TGCAGCGTTGGGAGGGCCACGAGGGAGGGGGCCCAGTACTTC | CSVGRATREGAQYF
- | - | TRBJ2-1 | TRBV7-2 | TGTGCCAGCAGCCCCGGATCGGGACTGGTTCAGTTCTTC | CASSPGSGLVQFF
- | TRBD1 | TRBJ2-5 | TRBV5-1 | TGCGCCAGCACCCCCGGACAGGGGTACGTAGAGACCCAGTACTTC | CASTPGQGYVETQYF
- | TRBD1 | TRBJ2-5 | TRBV5-1 | TGCGCCAGCAGCCCCCGGACAGGGCGAGAGACCCAGTACTTC | CASSPRTGRETQYF
- | - | TRBJ2-1 | TRBV6-5 | TGTGCCAGCACCAAGGGGGACTTGACCTACAATGAGCAGTTCTTC | CASTKGDLTYNEQFF
- | - | TRBJ2-2 | TRBV7-9 | TGTGCCAGCAGCCCGAACCAGTATTCCGGGGAGCTGTTTTTT | CASSPNQYSGELFF
- | TRBD1 | TRBJ2-2 | TRBV7-2 | TGTGCCAGCAGCCATCGACAGGGGCCTAACACCGGGGAGCTGTTTTTT | CASSHRQGPNTGELFF
- | - | TRBJ1-1 | TRBV20-1 | TGCAGTGCTTACACTGAAGCTTTCTTT | CSAYTEAFF
once | TRBD1 | TRBJ2-1 | TRBV27 | TGTGCCAGCAGTTTTCGGCCGGACAGGAACAATGAGCAGTTCTTC | CASSFRPDRNNEQFF
- | - | TRBJ2-1 | TRBV30 | TGTGCCTGGAGTGTAATGAGCTCCTACAATGAGCAGTTCTTC | CAWSVMSSYNEQFF
once | - | TRBJ2-7 | TRBV7-9 | TGTGCCAGCAGCTTGGGGGTCAGATCCTACGAGCAGTACTTC | CASSLGVRSYEQYF
- | - | TRBJ2-1 | TRBV9 | TGTGCCAGCAGCGTAGGGGGTACGTTCGGCAATGAGCAGTTCTTC | CASSVGGTFGNEQFF
- | - | TRBJ2-1 | TRBV30 | TGTGCCTGGATGGTCAAGTTTCACAATGAGCAGTTCTTC | CAWMVKFHNEQFF
- | - | TRBJ2-7 | TRBV19 | TGTGCCAGTAGTAGACAGGTTAGCTCCTACGAGCAGTACTTC | CASSRQVSSYEQYF
few | TRBD2 | TRBJ2-3 | TRBV7-2 | TGTGCCAGCCTCCGGGAGGGGTATACGCAGTATTTT | CASLREGYTQYF
- | - | TRBJ2-1 | TRBV7-9 | TGTGCCAGCAGCTTAACCCTAGGTAACAATGAGCAGTTCTTC | CASSLTLGNNEQFF
- | TRBD2 | TRBJ2-5 | TRBV27 | TGTGCCAGCAGTCCTCCATATTCCGGGACTAGGAGTACCTGGGAGACCCAGTACTTC | CASSPPYSGTRSTWETQYF
- | - | TRBJ2-1 | TRBV7-9 | TGTGCCAGCAGCTTAGTTCGCGCACTAGATGCTGGTGAGCAGTTCTTC | CASSLVRALDAGEQFF
once | - | TRBJ1-5 | TRBV28 | TGTGCCAGCAGTCTCCAGGGGTTCCAGCATTTT | CASSLQGFQHF